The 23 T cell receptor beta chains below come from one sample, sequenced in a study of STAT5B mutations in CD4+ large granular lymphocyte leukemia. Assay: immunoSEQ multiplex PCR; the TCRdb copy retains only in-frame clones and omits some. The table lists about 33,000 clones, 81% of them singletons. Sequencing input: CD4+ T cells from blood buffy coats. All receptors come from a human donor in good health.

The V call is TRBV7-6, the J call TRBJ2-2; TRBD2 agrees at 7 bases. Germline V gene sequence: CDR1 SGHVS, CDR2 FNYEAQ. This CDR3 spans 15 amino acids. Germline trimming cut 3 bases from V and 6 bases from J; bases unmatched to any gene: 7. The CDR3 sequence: CASSFSGRESGELFF. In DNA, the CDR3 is TGTGCCAGCAGCTTCTCTGGGCGGGAGTCCGGGGAGCTGTTTTTT.

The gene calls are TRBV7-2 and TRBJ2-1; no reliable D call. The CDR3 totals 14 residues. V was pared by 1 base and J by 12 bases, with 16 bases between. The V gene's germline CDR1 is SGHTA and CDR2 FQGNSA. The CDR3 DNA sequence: TGTGCCAGCAGCTTAGTCGCCGCTTCCTACGGGCAGTTCTTC. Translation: CASSLVAASYGQFF.

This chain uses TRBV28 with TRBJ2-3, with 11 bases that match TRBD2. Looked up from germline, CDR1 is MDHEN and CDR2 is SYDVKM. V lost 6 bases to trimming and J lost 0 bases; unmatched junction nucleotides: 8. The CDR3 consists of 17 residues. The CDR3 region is CASSGIAGGDSTDTQYF. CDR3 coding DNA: TGTGCCAGCAGCGGAATAGCGGGGGGGGATAGCACAGATACGCAGTATTTT.

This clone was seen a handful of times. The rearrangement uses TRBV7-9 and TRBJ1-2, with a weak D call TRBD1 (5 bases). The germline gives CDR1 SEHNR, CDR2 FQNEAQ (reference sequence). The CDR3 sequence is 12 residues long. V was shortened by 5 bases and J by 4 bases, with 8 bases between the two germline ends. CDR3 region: CASSTGTYGYTF. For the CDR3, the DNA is TGTGCCAGCAGCACCGGGACCTATGGCTACACCTTC.

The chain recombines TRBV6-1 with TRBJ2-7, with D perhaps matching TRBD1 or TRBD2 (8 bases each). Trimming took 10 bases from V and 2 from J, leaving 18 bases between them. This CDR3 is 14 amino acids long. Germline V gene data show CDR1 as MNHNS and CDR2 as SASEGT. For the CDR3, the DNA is TGTGCCATCCCAGGGGGCGGGAGGCCCTACGAGCAGTACTTC. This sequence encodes CAIPGGGRPYEQYF.

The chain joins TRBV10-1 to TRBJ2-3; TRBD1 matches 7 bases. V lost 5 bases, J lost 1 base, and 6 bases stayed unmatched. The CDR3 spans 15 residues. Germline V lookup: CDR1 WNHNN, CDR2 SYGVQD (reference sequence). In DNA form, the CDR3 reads TGCGCCAGCAGTCCAGGGACAGCTGGCACAGATACGCAGTATTTT. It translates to CASSPGTAGTDTQYF.

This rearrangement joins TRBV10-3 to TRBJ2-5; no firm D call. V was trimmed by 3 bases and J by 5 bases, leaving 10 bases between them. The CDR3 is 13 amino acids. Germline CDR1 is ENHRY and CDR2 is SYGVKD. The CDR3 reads CAISDGGKETQYF. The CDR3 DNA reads TGTGCCATCAGTGACGGTGGGAAGGAGACCCAGTACTTC.

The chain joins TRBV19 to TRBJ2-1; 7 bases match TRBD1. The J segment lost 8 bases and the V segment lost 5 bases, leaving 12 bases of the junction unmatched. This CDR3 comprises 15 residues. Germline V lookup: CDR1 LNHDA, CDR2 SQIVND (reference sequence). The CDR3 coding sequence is TGTGCCAGTAGTTTCCGGGACAGAGGGGTTCATGAGCAGTTCTTC. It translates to CASSFRDRGVHEQFF.

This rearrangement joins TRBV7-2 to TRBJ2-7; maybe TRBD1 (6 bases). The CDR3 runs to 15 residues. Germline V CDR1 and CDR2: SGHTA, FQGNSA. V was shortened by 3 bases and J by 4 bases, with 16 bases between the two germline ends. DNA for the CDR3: TGTGCCAGCAGCTTCCGCACGAGGACAGAGTACGAGCAGTACTTC. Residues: CASSFRTRTEYEQYF.

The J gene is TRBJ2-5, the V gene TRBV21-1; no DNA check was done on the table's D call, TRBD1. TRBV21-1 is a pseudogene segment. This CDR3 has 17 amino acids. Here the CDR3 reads CASSKGSGGHLRETQYF. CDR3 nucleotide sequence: TGTGCCAGCAGCAAAGGGTCAGGGGGCCACCTCCGGGAGACCCAGTACTTC.

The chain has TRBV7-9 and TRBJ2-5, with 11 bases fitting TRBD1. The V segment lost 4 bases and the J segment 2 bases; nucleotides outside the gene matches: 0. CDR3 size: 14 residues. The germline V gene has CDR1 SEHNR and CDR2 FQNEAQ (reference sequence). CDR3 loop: CASSWDRGQETQYF. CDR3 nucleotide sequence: TGTGCCAGCAGCTGGGACAGGGGGCAAGAGACCCAGTACTTC.

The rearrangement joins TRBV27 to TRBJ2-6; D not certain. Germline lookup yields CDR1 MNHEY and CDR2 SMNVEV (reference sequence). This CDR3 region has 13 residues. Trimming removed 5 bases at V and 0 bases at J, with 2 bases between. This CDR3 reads CASSISGANVLTF. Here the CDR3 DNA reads TGTGCCAGCAGTATCTCTGGGGCCAACGTCCTGACTTTC.

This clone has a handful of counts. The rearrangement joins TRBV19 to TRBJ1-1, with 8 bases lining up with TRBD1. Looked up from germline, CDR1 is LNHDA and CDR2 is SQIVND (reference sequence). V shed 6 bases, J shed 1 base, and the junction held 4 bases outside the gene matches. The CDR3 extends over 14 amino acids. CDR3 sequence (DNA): TGTGCCAGTAGGAAGACAGGGGCGAACACTGAAGCTTTCTTT. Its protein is CASRKTGANTEAFF.

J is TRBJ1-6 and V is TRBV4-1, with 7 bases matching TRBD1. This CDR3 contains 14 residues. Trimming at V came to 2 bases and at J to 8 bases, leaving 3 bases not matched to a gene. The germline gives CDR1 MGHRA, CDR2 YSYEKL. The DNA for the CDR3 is TGCGCCAGCAGCCAACTCAGGGGGGATTCACCCCTCCACTTT. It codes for CASSQLRGDSPLHF.

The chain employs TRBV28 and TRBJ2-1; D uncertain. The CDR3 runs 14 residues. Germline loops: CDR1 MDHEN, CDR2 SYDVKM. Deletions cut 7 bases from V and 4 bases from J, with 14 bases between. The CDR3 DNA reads TGTGCCAGCACCCTACCCTCAAAATACAATGAGCAGTTCTTC. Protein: CASTLPSKYNEQFF.

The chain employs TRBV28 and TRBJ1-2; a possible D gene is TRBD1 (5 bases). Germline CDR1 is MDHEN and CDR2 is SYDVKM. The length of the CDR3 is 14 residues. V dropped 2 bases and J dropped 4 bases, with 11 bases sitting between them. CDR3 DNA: TGTGCCAGCAGTTTAGGAGGGGCTGGCTATGGCTACACCTTC. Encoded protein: CASSLGGAGYGYTF.

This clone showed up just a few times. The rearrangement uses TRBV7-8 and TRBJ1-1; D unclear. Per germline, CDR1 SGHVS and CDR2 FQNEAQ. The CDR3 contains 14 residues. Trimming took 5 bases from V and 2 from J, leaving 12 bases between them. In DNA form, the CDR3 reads TGTGCCAGCAGCCCCCGACGGATAAACACTGAAGCTTTCTTT. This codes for CASSPRRINTEAFF. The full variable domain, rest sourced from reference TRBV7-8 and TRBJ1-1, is GAGVSQSPRYKVAKRGQDVALRCDPISGHVSLFWYQQALGQGPEFLTYFQNEAQLDKSGLPSDRFFAERPEGSVSTLKIQRTQQEDSAVYLCASSPRRINTEAFFGQGTRLTVV.

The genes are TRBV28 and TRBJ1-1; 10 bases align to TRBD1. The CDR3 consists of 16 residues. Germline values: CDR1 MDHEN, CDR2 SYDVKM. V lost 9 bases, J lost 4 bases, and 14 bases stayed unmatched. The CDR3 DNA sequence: TGTGCCAGTTCCACCGGGACAGGGGAAGGGAGCACTGAAGCTTTCTTT. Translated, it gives CASSTGTGEGSTEAFF. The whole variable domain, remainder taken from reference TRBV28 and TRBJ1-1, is DVKVTQSSRYLVKRTGEKVFLECVQDMDHENMFWYRQDPGLGLRLIYFSYDVKMKEKGDIPEGYSVSREKKERFSLILESASTNQTSMYLCASSTGTGEGSTEAFFGQGTRLTVV.

CDR3 region: CASTLGTAYGYTF. The CDR3 coding sequence is TGTGCCAGCACCTTGGGAACAGCCTATGGCTACACCTTC. This chain connects TRBV7-7 to TRBJ1-2; D gene unclear. The ends were cut back, 7 bases at V and 4 bases at J, with 13 bases in the middle. The CDR3 has 13 residues. Looked up from germline, CDR1 is SSHAT and CDR2 is FNYEAQ (reference sequence).

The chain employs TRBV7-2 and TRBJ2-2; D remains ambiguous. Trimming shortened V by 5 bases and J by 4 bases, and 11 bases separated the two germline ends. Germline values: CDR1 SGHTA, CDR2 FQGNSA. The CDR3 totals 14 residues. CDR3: CASSPQVLTGELFF. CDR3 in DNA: TGTGCCAGCAGCCCCCAGGTTCTCACCGGGGAGCTGTTTTTT.

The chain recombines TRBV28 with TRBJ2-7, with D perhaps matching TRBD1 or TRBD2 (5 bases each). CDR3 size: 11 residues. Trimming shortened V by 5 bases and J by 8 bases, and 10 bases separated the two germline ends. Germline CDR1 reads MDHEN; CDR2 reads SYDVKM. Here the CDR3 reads CASSRREQQYF. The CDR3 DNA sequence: TGTGCCAGCAGTCGCAGGGAGCAGCAGTACTTC.

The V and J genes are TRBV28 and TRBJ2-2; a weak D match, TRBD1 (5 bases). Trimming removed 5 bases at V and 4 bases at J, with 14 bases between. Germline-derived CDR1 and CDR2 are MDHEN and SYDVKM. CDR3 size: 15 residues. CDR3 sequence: CASSIMQGSTGELFF. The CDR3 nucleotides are TGTGCCAGCAGTATTATGCAGGGAAGCACCGGGGAGCTGTTTTTT.

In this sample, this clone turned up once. CDR3 sequence: CASSSGQVTDTQYF. The CDR3 nucleotides read TGCGCCAGCAGTTCCGGACAAGTCACAGATACGCAGTATTTT. J is TRBJ2-3 and V is TRBV10-1; a possible D gene is TRBD1 (5 bases). Germline V gene lookup returns CDR1 WNHNN and CDR2 SYGVQD (reference sequence). The length of the CDR3 is 14 residues. The V end was cut by 5 bases, the J end by 2 bases, with 11 bases between.